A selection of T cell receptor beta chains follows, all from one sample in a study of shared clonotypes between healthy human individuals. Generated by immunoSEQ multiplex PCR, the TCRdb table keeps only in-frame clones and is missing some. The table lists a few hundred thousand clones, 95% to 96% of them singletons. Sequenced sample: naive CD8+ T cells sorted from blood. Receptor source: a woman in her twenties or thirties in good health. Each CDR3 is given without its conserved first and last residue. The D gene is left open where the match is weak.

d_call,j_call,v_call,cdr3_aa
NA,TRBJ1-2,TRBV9,ASSVGGGYT
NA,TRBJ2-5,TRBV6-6,ASSSTGRQETQY
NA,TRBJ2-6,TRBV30,AEEGQSGANVLT
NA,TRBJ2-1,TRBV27,ASSFRSLHNEQF
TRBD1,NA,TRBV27,ATRTGADEQY
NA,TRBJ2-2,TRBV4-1,ASSVGGGELF
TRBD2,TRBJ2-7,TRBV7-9,ASSLTSRAPYEQY
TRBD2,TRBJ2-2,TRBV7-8,ASSLPSGRLGIGELF
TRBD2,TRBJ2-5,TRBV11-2,ASSSPTSGRGETQY
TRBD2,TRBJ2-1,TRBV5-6,ASRELAGGYNEQF
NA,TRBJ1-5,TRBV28,ASSLSSYSNQPQH
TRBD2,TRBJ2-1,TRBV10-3,AISESEAGAVLRFRGEQF
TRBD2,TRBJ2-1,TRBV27,ASRTGGIEQF
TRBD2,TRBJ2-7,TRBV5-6,ASSLWASGDEQY
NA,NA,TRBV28,ASSPTSRALRDEQY
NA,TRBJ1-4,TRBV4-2,ASSEERGANEKLF
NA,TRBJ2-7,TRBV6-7,ASSYITGPPYEQY
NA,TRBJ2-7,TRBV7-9,ASSDGRSIGEQY
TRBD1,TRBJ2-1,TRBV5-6,ASSWRGQGYNEQF
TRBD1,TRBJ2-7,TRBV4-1,ASSQPGQEEASITEQY
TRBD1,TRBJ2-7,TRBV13,ASSLGTGVHEQY
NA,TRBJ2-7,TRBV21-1,ASSKGSGRNYEQY
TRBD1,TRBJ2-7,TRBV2,ASSGDSPYEQY
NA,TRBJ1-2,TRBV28,ASSSNGLKGYT
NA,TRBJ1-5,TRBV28,ASRLQGINQPQH
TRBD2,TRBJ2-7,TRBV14,ASSPLRGSAYEQY
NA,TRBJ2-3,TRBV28,ASSFLQGNTDTQY
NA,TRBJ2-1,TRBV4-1,ASSPRQGGNEQF
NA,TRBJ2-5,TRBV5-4,ASRPDGLPETQY
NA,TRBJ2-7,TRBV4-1,ASSRQEAYEQY
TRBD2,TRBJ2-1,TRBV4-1,ASSRGLGDEQF
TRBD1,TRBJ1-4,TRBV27,ASSLSRGREKLF
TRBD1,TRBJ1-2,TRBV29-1,SVEYRGGYGYT
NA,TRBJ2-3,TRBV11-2,ASSLVGVSVADTQY
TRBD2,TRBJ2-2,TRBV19,ASSIPSGRDTGELF
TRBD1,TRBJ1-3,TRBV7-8,ATYPEGQIFFPSGNTIY
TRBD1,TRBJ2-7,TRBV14,ASSYRDRAYEQY
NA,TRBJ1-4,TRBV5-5,ASRGWDLSEKLF
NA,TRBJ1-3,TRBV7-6,ASSVPSSFSGNTIY
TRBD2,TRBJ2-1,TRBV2,ASGVPSSGSFYNEQF
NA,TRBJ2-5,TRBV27,ASSILPRGRRETQY
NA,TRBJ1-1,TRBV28,ASSLRGPSNTEAF
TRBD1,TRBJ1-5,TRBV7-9,ASSPDRDQPQH
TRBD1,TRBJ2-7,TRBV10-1,ASSSPGTALYEQY
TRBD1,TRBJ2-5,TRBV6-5,ASRQGAGGTQY
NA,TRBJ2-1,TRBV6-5,ASRRADLSYNEQF
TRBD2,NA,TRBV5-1,ASSPSWTSGSYEQY
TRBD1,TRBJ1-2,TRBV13,ASSSQPTGGNYGYT
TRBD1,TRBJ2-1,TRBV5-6,ASSWGTGDKGEF
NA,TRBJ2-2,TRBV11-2,ASTPGGELF
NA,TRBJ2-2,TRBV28,ASSLYQANTGELF
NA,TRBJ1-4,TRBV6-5,ASSYSIGGRNEKLF
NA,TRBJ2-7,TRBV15,ATSGGRTYEQY
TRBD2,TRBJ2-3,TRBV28,ASSWTSEDTQY
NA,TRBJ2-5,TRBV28,ASRPRERETQY
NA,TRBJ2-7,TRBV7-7,ASTTGGPSSSYEQY
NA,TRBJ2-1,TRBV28,ASSLIEDNEQF
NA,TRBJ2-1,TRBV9,ASSPRPGEQF
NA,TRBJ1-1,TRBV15,ATSSVMNTEAF